The 18 T cell receptor beta chains in this list originate from one sample, sequenced in a study of CD8+ T cells in alopecia areata. Once RNA had been extracted, it was reverse transcribed into cDNA to act as the sequencing template. Measured with immunoSEQ multiplex PCR; TCRdb has only the in-frame clones, and not every one. The repertoire holds 110,000 to 150,000 clones, with about 60% as singletons. The source was CD4+ T cells sorted from blood, collected at week 0. The receptors originated from a human donor with alopecia areata.

The chain has TRBV11-2 and TRBJ1-6; no firm D call. Trimming took 6 bases from V and 7 from J, leaving 19 bases between them. The germline V gene has CDR1 SGHAT and CDR2 FQNNGV. The CDR3 sequence is 16 residues long. CDR3 nucleotides: TGTGCCAGCAGGGGGTCCCTCGCCATAGCGAATTCACCCCTCCACTTT. It encodes CASRGSLAIANSPLHF.

The V gene is TRBV5-4, the J gene TRBJ2-7; no clear D. Trimming took 0 bases from V and 1 from J, leaving 2 bases between them. The CDR3 covers 12 residues. CDR1 is SGHNT, CDR2 YYREEE, per germline (reference sequence). The CDR3 reads CASSLESYEQYF. The CDR3 DNA sequence: TGTGCCAGCAGCTTGGAATCCTACGAGCAGTACTTC.

The chain joins TRBV27 to TRBJ2-3; D unresolved. Germline V CDR1 and CDR2: MNHEY, SMNVEV (reference sequence). Trimming shortened V by 5 bases and J by 0 bases, and 6 bases separated the two germline ends. This CDR3 is built from 13 residues. Here the CDR3 reads CASSLRSTDTQYF. CDR3 DNA sequence: TGTGCCAGCAGTCTACGAAGCACAGATACGCAGTATTTT.

J is TRBJ2-5 and V is TRBV2, with 7 bases lining up with TRBD1. V dropped 6 bases and J dropped 5; count of bases not matched to a gene: 9. This CDR3 contains 14 residues. CDR1 and CDR2 from the germline V gene are SNHLY and FYNNEI. The CDR3 here is CASRDNRGPETQYF. DNA for the CDR3: TGTGCCAGCAGGGATAACAGGGGTCCGGAGACCCAGTACTTC.

The V gene is TRBV15, the J gene TRBJ2-3; D gene unclear. V was trimmed by 0 bases and J by 1 base, leaving 8 bases between them. Per the germline V gene, CDR1 is LNHNV and CDR2 is YYDKDF (reference sequence). The CDR3 loop spans 15 amino acids. CDR3 DNA: TGTGCCACCAGCAGAGATCGTCAGCGCACAGATACGCAGTATTTT. Residues: CATSRDRQRTDTQYF.

This clone was recorded once. The gene calls are TRBV29-1 and TRBJ2-5; D gene ambiguous. Germline loops: CDR1 SQVTM, CDR2 ANQGSEA. Between the trimmed V and J ends, which lost 7 bases and 0 bases, there was a span of 6 bases. CDR3 length equals 11 residues. Here the CDR3 reads CSGSYQETQYF. DNA for the CDR3: TGCAGCGGGAGTTACCAAGAGACCCAGTACTTC. Filled out from reference TRBV29-1 and TRBJ2-5, the complete variable domain reads SAVISQKPSRDICQRGTSLTIQCQVDSQVTMMFWYRQQPGQSLTLIATANQGSEATYESGFVIDKFPISRPNLTFSTLTVSNMSPEDSSIYLCSGSYQETQYFGPGTRLLVL.

This sequence joins TRBV5-1 and TRBJ2-3; D ambiguous. This CDR3 has 12 residues. Germline CDR1 and CDR2: SGHRS and YFSETQ. V gave up 2 bases and J gave up 3 bases, with 4 bases separating them. The CDR3 here is CASSFRTDTQYF. CDR3 coding DNA: TGCGCCAGCAGCTTCAGAACAGATACGCAGTATTTT. The variable domain in full, completed from reference TRBV5-1 and TRBJ2-3, reads KAGVTQTPRYLIKTRGQQVTLSCSPISGHRSVSWYQQTPGQGLQFLFEYFSETQRNKGNFPGRFSGRQFSNSRSEMNVSTLELGDSALYLCASSFRTDTQYFGPGTRLTVL.

This clone was seen only a few times. The V gene is TRBV5-1, the J gene TRBJ2-1, with D maybe TRBD1 (5 bases). The CDR3 runs to 14 residues. Trimming cost V 10 bases and J 5 bases, with 19 bases left between them. Germline CDR1 SGHRS, CDR2 YFSETQ. The CDR3: CAGAQGLGNNEQFF. CDR3 bases: TGCGCCGGAGCCCAGGGATTGGGGAACAATGAGCAGTTCTTC.

This chain links TRBV4-2 with TRBJ2-3; a possible D gene is TRBD2 (5 bases). V was shortened by 1 base and J by 2 bases, with 7 bases between the two germline ends. CDR3 length equals 14 residues. Germline V gene lookup returns CDR1 LGHNA and CDR2 YNFKEQ. The DNA of the CDR3 is TGTGCCAGCAGCCAAGGGGAGCCCACAGATACGCAGTATTTT. This translates into CASSQGEPTDTQYF.

The J gene is TRBJ1-1, the V gene TRBV29-1; D is perhaps TRBD1 (6 bases). V lost 7 bases, J lost 5 bases, and 14 bases lay in between. The CDR3 has 12 residues. Germline V gene lookup returns CDR1 SQVTM and CDR2 ANQGSEA. This chain's CDR3 is CSARAGETEAFF. The CDR3 DNA follows: TGCAGCGCCCGGGCAGGGGAGACTGAAGCTTTCTTT. Combining the CDR3 with reference TRBV29-1 and TRBJ1-1 gives the whole variable domain SAVISQKPSRDICQRGTSLTIQCQVDSQVTMMFWYRQQPGQSLTLIATANQGSEATYESGFVIDKFPISRPNLTFSTLTVSNMSPEDSSIYLCSARAGETEAFFGQGTRLTVV.

A few counts support this clone. CDR3 loop: CSVGDRGEQYF. DNA for the CDR3: TGCAGCGTTGGGGACAGGGGCGAGCAGTACTTC. The chain uses TRBV29-1 and TRBJ2-7, with TRBD1 identical over 10 bases. The germline V gene has CDR1 SQVTM and CDR2 ANQGSEA. The CDR3 loop spans 11 amino acids. V shed 4 bases and J 6 bases; nucleotides not matched to a gene: 0.

This clone was observed a few times. The gene calls are TRBV25-1 and TRBJ1-5; D is perhaps TRBD1 (5 bases). Germline V gene lookup returns CDR1 MGHDK and CDR2 SYGVNS. Trimming shortened V by 3 bases and J by 11 bases, and 11 bases separated the two germline ends. CDR3 length equals 12 residues. The CDR3 nucleotides read TGTGCCAGCAGTGACCCCGGGGGGGCCCAGCATTTT. Its translation is CASSDPGGAQHF.

The chain carries TRBV1 and TRBJ2-5; the table names TRBD1, a call not compared with the DNA. TRBV1 is a listed pseudogene. The CDR3 extends over 18 amino acids. The CDR3 bases are TGCACCAGCAGCCAAAGTCCTAAGTACAGGGGTTGTGGGGAGACCCAGTACTTC. This sequence encodes CTSSQSPKYRGCGETQYF.

The chain recombines TRBV6-5 with TRBJ1-1; possibly TRBD1 for D (5 bases). V was pared by 7 bases and J by 1 base, with 16 bases between. The CDR3 is 15 amino acids. Germline V gives CDR1 MNHEY, CDR2 SVGAGI. In nucleotides, the CDR3 is TGTGCCAGCACGCCCCCCGGGACCGCGAACACTGAAGCTTTCTTT. It codes for CASTPPGTANTEAFF.

The rearrangement uses TRBV29-1 and TRBJ1-1; 9 bases align to TRBD1. Germline lookup yields CDR1 SQVTM and CDR2 ANQGSEA. V was clipped by 7 bases and J by 7 bases; unmatched bases: 7. The CDR3 has 12 residues. CDR3 protein: CSGEQGAVEAFF. In DNA form, the CDR3 reads TGCAGCGGCGAACAGGGGGCAGTTGAAGCTTTCTTT.

This clone appeared a single time. This chain joins TRBV5-6 and TRBJ2-3; D gene unclear. Trimming removed 0 bases at V and 0 bases at J, with 2 bases between. This CDR3 region has 13 residues. In germline, CDR1 is SGHDT, CDR2 YYEEEE. CDR3 nucleotides: TGTGCCAGCAGCTTGGGCAGCACAGATACGCAGTATTTT. This gives the protein CASSLGSTDTQYF. Together with reference TRBV5-6 and TRBJ2-3, the CDR3 gives the full variable domain: DAGVTQSPTHLIKTRGQQVTLRCSPKSGHDTVSWYQQALGQGPQFIFQYYEEEERQRGNFPDRFSGHQFPNYSSELNVNALLLGDSALYLCASSLGSTDTQYFGPGTRLTVL.

The V and J genes are TRBV10-3 and TRBJ2-3; 10 bases fit TRBD2. CDR1 is ENHRY, CDR2 SYGVKD, per germline. This CDR3 comprises 17 residues. Losses at the gene ends were 8 bases for V and 0 bases for J; bases not matched to a gene: 11. The CDR3 region is CAIRSHSGGPSTDTQYF. The CDR3 nucleotides are TGTGCCATCCGGAGCCATAGCGGGGGGCCTAGCACAGATACGCAGTATTTT.

The rearrangement joins TRBV28 to TRBJ1-2; D not certain. Germline CDR1 reads MDHEN; CDR2 reads SYDVKM. The CDR3 sequence is 12 residues long. V dropped 4 bases and J dropped 14 bases, with 17 bases sitting between them. The DNA of the CDR3 is TGTGCCAGCAGTTCCCGGGTGGTTGCCGGGACCTTC. This translates into CASSSRVVAGTF.